This paragraph reports one TCR beta chain. What it recognizes is unknown. The data originate from a study of cytomegalovirus exposure and HLA in healthy donors. Vbeta (60) and Jbeta (13) primers were used in the PCR. Some clones are missing from TCRdb's copy, which holds only in-frame ones; the method was immunoSEQ multiplex PCR. Counted here are 90,000 to 120,000 clones, less than 80% occurring once; the ten biggest clones make up 7.8%. Trimming stripped 2 bases from V and 3 bases from J, with 10 bases between. The germline V gene encodes CDR1 SQVTM and CDR2 ANQGSEA. The CDR3 runs 13 residues. General observations from the study: The study listed roughly 150 cytomegalovirus-associated TCR beta chains. It was reported that TCR beta sequences correctly inferred the HLA-A and HLA-B alleles for most subjects.

The sequence derives from a man between 25 and 39 years old in good health and CMV-seronegative. Sequenced: PBMCs. The V gene is TRBV29-1, the J gene TRBJ1-1, with D possibly TRBD1 on 6 matching bases. CDR3 bases: TGCAGCGTTGAACCCAGGGGTCACACTGAAGCTTTCTTT. Translated: CSVEPRGHTEAFF.